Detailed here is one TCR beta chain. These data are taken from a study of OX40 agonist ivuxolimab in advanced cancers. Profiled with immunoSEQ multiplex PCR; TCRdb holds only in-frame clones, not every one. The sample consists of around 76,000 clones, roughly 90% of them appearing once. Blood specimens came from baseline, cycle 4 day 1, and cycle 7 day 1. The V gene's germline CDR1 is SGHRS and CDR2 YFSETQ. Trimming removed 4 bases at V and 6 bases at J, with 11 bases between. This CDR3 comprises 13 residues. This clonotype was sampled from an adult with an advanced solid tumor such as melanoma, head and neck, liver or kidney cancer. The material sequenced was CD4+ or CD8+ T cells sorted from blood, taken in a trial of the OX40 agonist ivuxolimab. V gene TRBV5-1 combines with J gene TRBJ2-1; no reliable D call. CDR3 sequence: CASSQTPGNEQFF. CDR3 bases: TGCGCCAGCAGCCAAACCCCGGGCAATGAGCAGTTCTTC.